This T cell receptor beta chain was obtained from a study of radiotherapy plus CTLA-4 blockade in lung cancer. As for the study in general: Disease control was present in 31% of patients, and objective responses in about 18%.

Per germline, CDR1 MNHNS and CDR2 SASEGT. The CDR3 sequence is 14 residues long. Remarks on this clone: The antigen is unknown. A read error may produce the germline difference seen at one junction end.

This table comes from immunoSEQ multiplex PCR, and its TCRdb copy is limited to in-frame clones, with some not included. Of approximately 94,000 clones in the sample, roughly 80% were seen once. Overall study results and limits: Researchers report tumor-derived TCR clones expanding in blood after radiotherapy plus ipilimumab. Reportedly, early blood T cell clone dynamics best predicted response, with interferon-beta.

Patients in the study, people with chemo-refractory metastatic non-small-cell lung cancer, received focal radiation plus ipilimumab CTLA-4 blockade. The receptor's source is a human donor with non-small cell lung cancer that progressed on radiotherapy plus ipilimumab. The input for sequencing was peripheral blood, taken from a patient treated with radiotherapy plus ipilimumab. The chain joins TRBV6-1 to TRBJ2-5, with TRBD2 matching 7 bases. For the CDR3, the DNA is TGTGCCAGCAGGGAAGGGACTACTCAAGAGACCCAGTACTTC. This sequence encodes CASREGTTQETQYF.